This TCR beta chain was profiled in a study of blood T cell repertoires in COVID-19. Background on the study: Samples taken during acute and convalescent COVID-19 were collected in the United States, Italy and Spain. T cells, B-cell-depleted T cells, or PBMCs provided the cDNA or gDNA that served as material.

Assay: immunoSEQ multiplex PCR; the TCRdb copy retains only in-frame clones and omits some. The sample holds approximately 82,000 clones, around four fifths seen once. The CDR3 has 15 amino acids. Trimming at V came to 0 bases and at J to 6 bases, leaving 5 bases not matched to a gene. The germline V gene encodes CDR1 SGHRS and CDR2 YFSETQ. The TCR was taken from a woman between 65 and 79 years old with active or convalescent COVID-19. Sample: peripheral blood. The rearrangement links TRBV5-1 to TRBJ2-1; 8 nucleotides line up with TRBD2. CDR3 sequence reads: CASSLEVSGANEQFF. As DNA, the CDR3 is TGCGCCAGCAGCTTGGAAGTTAGCGGGGCCAATGAGCAGTTCTTC.